This TCR beta chain was recorded in a study of shared clonotypes between healthy human individuals. As for the study in general: The study used three CD4 naive, three CD4 memory, two CD8 naive and one CD8 memory plate per donor.

CD8 cells classed as naive were CD45RO-negative and positively selected for CCR7, excluding terminally differentiated effector memory CD45RA+ cells. Sorted subsets were amplified in replicate PCRs using 200 ng DNA, some 31,000 T cell genomes. Produced via immunoSEQ multiplex PCR; TCRdb's table is partial and in-frame only. The repertoire holds about 590,000 clones, nearly 97% seen once, with 0.11% in the top ten. The study's findings and limits: The authors sampled blood alone, and tissue repertoires likely differ. Non-shared clonotypes had lower generation probabilities than those shared by all four donors.

To note about this clone: Its cognate antigen is unknown.

This clonotype was sampled from a woman in her 30s in good health. Sequencing was done on a sample of naive CD8+ T cells sorted from blood.

The CDR3 nucleotides read TGTGCCAGCACCACACGGCAGGCTCTGGAATTGTCCTACAATGAGCAGTTCTTC. Its translation is CASTTRQALELSYNEQFF. The chain uses TRBV7-2 and TRBJ2-1, with no clear D. This CDR3 is built from 18 residues. The V end lost 7 bases, the J end lost 1 base, and 23 bases lay between the germline ends. CDR1 SGHTA and CDR2 FQGNSA come from the germline V gene.